This T cell receptor beta chain stems from a study of CD8 T cells in Susac syndrome. In germline, CDR1 is MNHEY, CDR2 SVGAGI. The V gene end was trimmed by 6 bases and the J gene end by 9 bases; junction bases not matched to a gene: 9. The CDR3 contains 15 residues. RNA, at roughly 0.45 to 1 ug, was reverse transcribed with random hexamers. From the immunoSEQ multiplex PCR reads, TCRdb called clonotypes with MiXCR, one entry per CDR3 protein. There are about 180,000 distinct CDR3 sequences in the sample; under 97% occur only once, and about 0.093% lies in the top ten. The study sequenced TCR beta in blood CD8+ and CD4+ T cells.

The sequence was collected from a human donor with multiple sclerosis. The sequenced sample was CD4+ T cells from PBMCs. V is TRBV6-5 and J is TRBJ1-6; TRBD1 agrees at 9 bases. The CDR3: CASSQGTGRISPLHF. The CDR3, as DNA: TGTGCCAGCAGCCAAGGGACAGGGCGCATTTCACCCCTCCACTTT.